This TCR beta chain is from a study of T cells in Graves' hyperthyroidism and ophthalmopathy (dated 2019 in TCRdb). With regard to the full study: Peripheral blood samples were taken at the time of initial diagnosis, prior to any treatment. To identify distinguishing TCR V-J signatures, a discovery cohort of some 99 patients was used, comprising fewer than 45 with Graves' ophthalmopathy and some 60 with stable Graves' hyperthyroidism. An independent validation cohort of 18 to 20 hyperthyroidism patients and some 15 patients who later progressed to ophthalmopathy tested prospective prediction of ophthalmopathy. For training and testing, the roughly 97 patients in the discovery cohort were randomly divided in a 7:3 ratio. Thyroid tissue and blood T-cell repertoires from roughly 6 Graves' hyperthyroidism patients were also compared in the study. Following sampling, methimazole starting at 30 mg daily was given to hyperthyroidism patients, and high-dose intravenous methylprednisolone was given to ophthalmopathy patients. According to the paper, TCR Vbeta CDR3 sequencing was carried out on approximately 140 peripheral blood samples, which came from more than 40 ophthalmopathy, 75 or so hyperthyroidism and approximately 17 progressor patients.

This clonotype was found many times. Its antigen is still unknown. No per-base quality is available; no much larger clone lies one base away. TCR beta CDR3 regions were amplified from RNA transcripts. For the first round of RT-PCR on the TCR CDR3, the HTBI primer set was used together with the Qiagen OneStep RT-PCR kit. A second multiplex PCR round built the libraries, followed by size selection and purification. The libraries were sequenced on an Illumina HiSeq2000 using paired-end 100 bp reads. Per the authors' processing: SOAPnuke was used to process the raw data, throwing out any read that contained adapters or uncalled bases, had a mean Phred below 15, or lacked an exact constant-primer or identifier match. High-quality paired reads were merged with COPE v1.2.5, and unique nucleotide sequences were defined as clonotypes. MiTCR v1.1 was used to align the clonotypes against IMGT TRBV, TRBD and TRBJ reference segments. The analysis included only V-J combinations with a frequency above 0.0001, which together covered roughly 99% of the repertoires. The TCS score was defined as F50 (clonal expansion) divided by E x V (chaos), with BLOSUM62-based TCRdist calculated between CDR3 peptides within each V-J. Welch's t-statistics and random forest reduced 500 to 550 V-J features to 13, which were used in a naive Bayes classifier (R e1071). The Morisita-Horn index was used to measure how similar the thyroid and blood repertoires were. TCRdb reran the public reads through fastp at Q25 and MiXCR, keeping productive beta chains. Merged by CDR3 protein, the rows form single entries marked with the most common genes and DNA. The V and J calls were not made by the authors but by TCRdb's processing. The table for this sample lists fewer than 40,000 distinct CDR3 sequences; 52% of them were counted only once. Roughly 25% of the sample goes to the ten largest clones.

In the ophthalmopathy patients, disease was moderately to severely active, with a Clinical Activity Score of 3 or more, a NOSPECS grade of 4 or more, and a duration of less than 3 months. Exclusion was applied to patients with uncontrolled infections, other autoimmune diseases, pregnancy or lactation. Diagnoses were based on clinical symptoms, serum thyroxine and TRAb, thyroid ultrasound and orbital computed tomography. PBMCs were separated from around 9.1 ml of fresh peripheral blood using Ficoll-Paque density gradient centrifugation. Trizol reagent was used to extract total RNA, and RNA quality was then checked on an Agilent 2100 Bioanalyzer. CDR1 and CDR2, per the germline V gene (reference sequence), are DFQATT and SNEGSKA. Counted from cysteine to phenylalanine, this CDR3 has 13 amino acids. Only the CDR3 portion is preserved as DNA: 39 bases, with reading frame beginning at the first base. The germline ends are 5 bases apart after V is trimmed by 0 bases and J by 3 bases.

Overall study results and their limits: During validation, the model predicted progression to ophthalmopathy a median of approximately 7 months ahead of onset, with almost 71% sensitivity and 72.22% specificity. No statistical method was used to set the sample size in advance, and investigators knew the group allocation. In cross-validation, a model built on a 13 V-J signature told ophthalmopathy apart from stable hyperthyroidism with under 90% sensitivity and roughly 82% specificity, and in testing the same model reached 80%/75%. Most expanded thyroid clonotypes (frequency above 0.001) were also detected in blood, a finding suggesting that blood repertoires may reflect thyroid immune responses.

Source material: blood. The chain joins TRBV20-1 to TRBJ2-2; the D region possibly corresponds to TRBD1 (5 bases align). The receptor comes from a woman between 40 and 50 years old with Graves' ophthalmopathy. The bases are TGCAGTGCTAGAGACAGGGACACCGGGGAGCTGTTTTTT. Its protein is CSARDRDTGELFF.